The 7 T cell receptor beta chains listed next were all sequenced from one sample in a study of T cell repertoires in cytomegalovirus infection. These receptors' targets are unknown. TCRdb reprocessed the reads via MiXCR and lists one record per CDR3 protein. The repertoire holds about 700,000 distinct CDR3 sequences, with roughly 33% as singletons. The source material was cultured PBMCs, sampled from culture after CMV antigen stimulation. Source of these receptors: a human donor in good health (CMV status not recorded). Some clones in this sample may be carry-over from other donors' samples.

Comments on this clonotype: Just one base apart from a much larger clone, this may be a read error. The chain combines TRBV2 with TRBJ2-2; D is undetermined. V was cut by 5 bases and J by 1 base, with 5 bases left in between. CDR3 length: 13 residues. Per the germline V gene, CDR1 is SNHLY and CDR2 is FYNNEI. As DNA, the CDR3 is TGTGCCAGCAGTATACAGAACACCGGGGAGCTGTTTTTT. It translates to CASSIQNTGELFF.

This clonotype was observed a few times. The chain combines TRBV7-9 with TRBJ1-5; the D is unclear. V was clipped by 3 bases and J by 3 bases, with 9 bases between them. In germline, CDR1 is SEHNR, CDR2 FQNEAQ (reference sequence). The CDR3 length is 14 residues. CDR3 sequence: CASSLGNNNQPQHF. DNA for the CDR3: TGTGCCAGCAGCTTGGGGAATAACAATCAGCCCCAGCATTTT.

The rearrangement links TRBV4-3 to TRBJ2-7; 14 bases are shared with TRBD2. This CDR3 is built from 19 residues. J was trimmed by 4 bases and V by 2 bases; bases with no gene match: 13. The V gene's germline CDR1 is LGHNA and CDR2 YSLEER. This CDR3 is CASSQHRLGLAGASYEQYF. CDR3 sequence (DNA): TGCGCCAGCAGCCAACACCGATTGGGACTAGCGGGAGCGTCATACGAGCAGTACTTC.

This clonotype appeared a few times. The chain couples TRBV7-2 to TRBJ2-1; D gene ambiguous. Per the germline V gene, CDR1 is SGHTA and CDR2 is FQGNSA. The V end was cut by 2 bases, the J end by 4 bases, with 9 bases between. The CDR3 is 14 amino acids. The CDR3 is CASSLQVEYNEQFF. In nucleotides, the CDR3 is TGTGCCAGCAGCTTACAAGTCGAGTACAATGAGCAGTTCTTC.

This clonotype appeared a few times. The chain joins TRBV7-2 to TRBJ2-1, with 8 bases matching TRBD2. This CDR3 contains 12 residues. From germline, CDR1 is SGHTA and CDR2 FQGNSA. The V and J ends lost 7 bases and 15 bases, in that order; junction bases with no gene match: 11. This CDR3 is CASTTSGTSMFF. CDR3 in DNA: TGTGCCAGCACCACGTCCGGGACTAGTATGTTCTTC.

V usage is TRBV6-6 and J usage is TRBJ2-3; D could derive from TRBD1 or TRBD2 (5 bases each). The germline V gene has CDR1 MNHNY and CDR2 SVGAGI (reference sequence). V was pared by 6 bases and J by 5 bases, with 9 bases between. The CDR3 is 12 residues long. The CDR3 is CASRRDGDTQYF. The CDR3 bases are TGTGCCAGCAGACGGGACGGAGATACGCAGTATTTT.

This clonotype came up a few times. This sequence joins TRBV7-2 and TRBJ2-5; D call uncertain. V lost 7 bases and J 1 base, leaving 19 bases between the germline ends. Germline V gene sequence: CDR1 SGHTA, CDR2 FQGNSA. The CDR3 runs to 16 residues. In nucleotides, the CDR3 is TGTGCCAGCACCTACCGCGCATGGCACCGCCAAGAGACCCAGTACTTC. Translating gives CASTYRAWHRQETQYF.